This T cell receptor (beta chain) was profiled in a study of spatial heterogeneity in lung cancer. A unique molecular identifier was carried by every single TCR cDNA molecule. TCRdb reprocessed the 5' RACE reads with MiXCR, giving one entry per CDR3 protein. Here the sample spans 10,000 to 15,000 distinct CDR3 sequences, around 15% being singletons. General study results and limits: Compared with follow-up, resection was when ubiquitous expanded tumor TCRs appeared in blood more.

Germline CDR1 is SGHNT and CDR2 is YENEEA. The junction had 1 base not matched to a gene; V was cut back by 5 bases and J by 9 bases. CDR3 length equals 11 residues. Indicated time point: sample taken at primary tumor resection. The study sequenced unsorted whole RNA from tumor, nontumor lung or frozen PBMC. With respect to this clonotype: Antigen: not known.

Here the sequenced sample was PBMCs, taken at surgery. The clonotype comes from a male donor with early-stage non-small cell lung cancer. The chain employs TRBV11-3 and TRBJ2-1; TRBD1 matches 7 bases. CDR3 sequence: CASSQGVEQFF. As DNA, the CDR3 is TGTGCCAGCAGCCAGGGGGTTGAGCAGTTCTTC.